This TCR beta chain is drawn from a study of blood T cell repertoires in COVID-19. With 5 bases removed from V and 4 bases from J, the gap between germline ends came to 12 bases. The CDR3 has 13 residues. The V gene's germline CDR1 is SGHAT and CDR2 FQNNGV. The method was immunoSEQ multiplex PCR; TCRdb's version includes in-frame clones alone and lacks a portion of them. The sample records approximately 210,000 clones, around 90% being singletons. This sequence was found in a man aged 30-40 years in a cohort exposed to, infected with or recovered from COVID-19 (not recorded which). This sequence joins TRBV11-2 and TRBJ2-7, with D tentatively TRBD2 (5 bases). Sequencing was done on a sample of PBMCs or T cells enriched from blood (not recorded which). CDR3 region: CASSPGEQYEQYF. CDR3 coding DNA: TGTGCCAGCAGCCCTGGGGAGCAATACGAGCAGTACTTC.